The rows below give T cell receptor beta chains drawn from one sample of a study of T cell responses to AZD1222 COVID-19 vaccine. Here immunoSEQ multiplex PCR was the method, and the copy in TCRdb shows in-frame clones only, minus some. This table holds 160,000 or so clones, approximately 90% found once. The sample in question was peripheral blood, obtained on day 0 of AZD1222 vaccination. The source of these receptors is an adult in good health. Both conserved end residues are part of each CDR3. The D gene is left open where the match is weak. A row's size may be missing; if present it is once, few, many or a size class.

j_call d_call v_call clone_size cdr3_nt cdr3_aa
TRBJ2-1 TRBD2 TRBV11-3 NA TGTGCCAGCAGCTTAGGGTGGACTAGCAGCTACAATGAGCAGTTCTTC CASSLGWTSSYNEQFF
TRBJ2-5 NA TRBV19 NA TGTGCCAGTAGTATTCGAGTGGCGGGGACAGCTCACTGGGACGAGACCCAGTACTTC CASSIRVAGTAHWDETQYF
TRBJ2-3 NA TRBV6-5 NA TGTGCCAGCAGTTCCCCTGGGGGGTTGAGGACAGATACGCAGTATTTT CASSSPGGLRTDTQYF
TRBJ2-7 NA TRBV28 NA TGTGCCAGCAGTTTGTCCCGGGACAAGTACTACGAGCAGTACTTC CASSLSRDKYYEQYF
TRBJ1-5 TRBD1 TRBV6-5 NA TGTGCCAGCACCTTTCAGGGGGAAGGACAGCCCCAGCATTTT CASTFQGEGQPQHF
TRBJ2-2 TRBD2 TRBV6-5 NA TGTGCCAGCAGTTTTCGGGCTAGCGGGAGTGCCGGGGAGCTGTTTTTT CASSFRASGSAGELFF
TRBJ2-4 NA TRBV7-3 NA TGTGCCAGCAGCTTAGATTTTAGGAGAGCGAACATTCAGTACTTC CASSLDFRRANIQYF
TRBJ1-4 NA TRBV12-3/TRBV12-4 NA TGTGCCAGCACCCCGAGTCTAGGGGAAAAACTGTTTTTT CASTPSLGEKLFF
TRBJ2-7 TRBD2 TRBV11-2 NA TGTGCCAGCAGCCGAACCCAACTAGCGGGTGGAGTGCAGTACTTC CASSRTQLAGGVQYF
TRBJ2-7 TRBD2 TRBV4-1 NA TGCGCCAGCAGCTCCGGGACTAGCGGGATGAGGCGACAGTACTTC CASSSGTSGMRRQYF
TRBJ1-2 TRBD1 TRBV9 NA TGTGCCAGCAGCGCCGACCCTTATGAGAGGACAGGGGGGGCTTTCTATGGCTACACCTTC CASSADPYERTGGAFYGYTF
TRBJ1-6 NA TRBV19 NA TGTGCCAGTAGTTCTTCCGGGAGTTCACCCCTCCACTTT CASSSSGSSPLHF
TRBJ1-1 NA TRBV7-3 NA TGTGCCAGCAGCCCCCAAGGAAACACTGAAGCTTTCTTT CASSPQGNTEAFF
TRBJ2-1 NA TRBV24-1 NA TGTGCCACCAGTTACGGGGCAGGGAGATTTAATGAGCAGTTCTTC CATSYGAGRFNEQFF
TRBJ2-2 NA TRBV25-1 NA TGTGCCAGCAGTGACCCAGAGAGGGACACCGGGGAGCTGTTTTTT CASSDPERDTGELFF
TRBJ1-5 TRBD1 TRBV27 many TGTGCCAGCAGGGGGGCGACAGGGTACCAGCCCCAGCATTTT CASRGATGYQPQHF
TRBJ2-7 NA TRBV10-3 NA TGTGCCATCAGTGAGTCGTATGACGCCCGGGTTGGGGAGCAGTACTTC CAISESYDARVGEQYF
TRBJ1-1 NA TRBV1 NA TGCACCAGCAGCCAAGATTTCCGGGACAGGGGTATGCGTTTCACTGAAGCTTTCTTT CTSSQDFRDRGMRFTEAFF
TRBJ2-3 TRBD2 TRBV4-2 few TGTGCCAGCACAGTCGCCTTGGCTAGCGGAAAAGATACGCAGTATTTT CASTVALASGKDTQYF
TRBJ1-5 NA TRBV30 NA TGTGCCTGGAGTGGGGGAAGGGATCAGCCCCAGCATTTT CAWSGGRDQPQHF
TRBJ1-5 TRBD1 TRBV30 NA TGTGCCTGGAGTGGAGGACAGGGGAATCAGCCCCAGCATTTT CAWSGGQGNQPQHF
TRBJ1-5 NA TRBV5-6 NA TGTGCCAGCAGCTCGGACATGGGAAATCAGCCCCAGCATTTT CASSSDMGNQPQHF
TRBJ1-2 NA TRBV6-5 NA TGTGCCAGCAACCGGACCCCCGCACACCATGGCTACACCTTC CASNRTPAHHGYTF
TRBJ2-7 TRBD2 TRBV5-1 NA TGCGCCAGCAGCTTGGCGCTAGCGGGGGCCTACGAGCAGTACTTC CASSLALAGAYEQYF
TRBJ2-3 NA TRBV5-4 few TGTGCCAGCAGCTCTATTCAACGGGAAACAGATACGCAGTATTTT CASSSIQRETDTQYF
TRBJ1-2 NA TRBV7-9 NA TGTGCCAGCAGCATCGCGGGGCGGGGAATAGGTAGTTATGGCTACACCTTC CASSIAGRGIGSYGYTF
TRBJ1-4 NA TRBV5-1 NA TGCGCCAGCTCCCCCACAACGGGGGGTGAAAAACTGTTTTTT CASSPTTGGEKLFF
TRBJ1-3 NA TRBV28 NA TGTGCCAGCAGTTTGGGGAAGAAAAGGGGAAACACCATATATTTT CASSLGKKRGNTIYF
TRBJ1-2 NA TRBV7-2 NA TGTGCCAGCAGCTTAGAAACACCGATTGGGGGCTACACCTTC CASSLETPIGGYTF
TRBJ2-7 NA TRBV3-1/TRBV3-2 NA TGTGCCAGCAGCCTATTCAGGGTCCACTACGAGCAGTACTTC CASSLFRVHYEQYF
TRBJ2-7 TRBD2 TRBV28 few TGTGCCAGCAGTCCCGGACTAGCGGCGACCTACGAGCAGTACTTC CASSPGLAATYEQYF
TRBJ2-7 NA TRBV15 NA TGTGCCACCAGCAGAGATTTGGGGGTGAGCGAGCAGTACTTC CATSRDLGVSEQYF
TRBJ2-3 NA TRBV24-1 NA TGTGCTTCCGGGGGTAGCACAGATACGCAGTATTTT CASGGSTDTQYF
TRBJ1-1 NA TRBV6-2/TRBV6-3 NA TGTGCCAGCAGTTACAGACTTGAAGCTTTCTTT CASSYRLEAFF
TRBJ2-7 NA TRBV4-2 NA TGTGCCAGCAGCAAAATCTACGAGCAGTACTTC CASSKIYEQYF
TRBJ2-1 NA TRBV7-2 NA TGTGCCAGCAGCAGCGAGACTGCCGGAGGGGAGCAGTTCTTC CASSSETAGGEQFF
TRBJ2-7 NA TRBV12-3/TRBV12-4 NA TGTGCCAGCAGAGGCAACTACGAGCAGTACTTC CASRGNYEQYF
TRBJ1-1 NA TRBV7-2 NA TGTGCCAGCAGCTTGTACGGAATGACTGAAGCTTTCTTT CASSLYGMTEAFF
TRBJ2-1 TRBD2 TRBV28 NA TGTGCCAGCCGTCTAGCGGGGGGCCACAATGAGCAGTTCTTC CASRLAGGHNEQFF
TRBJ2-1 NA TRBV5-8 NA TGTGCCAGCAGCTTGGAAGGGGGGAAAGGCTCCTACAATGAGCAGTTCTTC CASSLEGGKGSYNEQFF
TRBJ2-3 TRBD2 TRBV5-1 NA TGCGCCAGCAGTTCCGGACTAGCGGGTTACACAGATACGCAGTATTTT CASSSGLAGYTDTQYF
TRBJ1-5 NA TRBV7-2 NA TGTGCCAGCAGCTTTACAGGGTTCAGCAATCAGCCCCAGCATTTT CASSFTGFSNQPQHF
TRBJ2-3 TRBD2 TRBV12-5 NA TGTGCTAGCCGCCCTAGCGGGAGAGAGGATACGCAGTATTTT CASRPSGREDTQYF
TRBJ1-6 NA TRBV28 NA TGTGCCAGCAGTTTATCGCGACGGGGGAAATCACCCCTCCACTTT CASSLSRRGKSPLHF